The clone carrying this T cell receptor beta chain was detected only once. In the authors' methods: Reference gene primer amplification gave nucleated cell count estimates. This table comes from immunoSEQ multiplex PCR, and its TCRdb copy is limited to in-frame clones, with some not included. V, J and clone size reflect that table, while D and trimming were determined from the DNA. The sample shows 350,000 to 450,000 clones, around nine tenths of them seen only once. The entry originates in a study of blood T cell repertoires in COVID-19. Study-level background: Acute and convalescent COVID-19 specimens originated in the United States, Italy and Spain. PBMCs, B-cell-depleted T cells, or T cells provided the cDNA or gDNA that made up the material.

In germline, CDR1 is LGHNA, CDR2 YNFKEQ. V trimming: 6 bases; J trimming: 1 base; junction bases outside the gene matches: 0. This CDR3 contains 13 residues. The sample consisted of peripheral blood. The chain has TRBV4-2 and TRBJ2-1; 7 bases agree with TRBD1. The receptor was derived from a human donor in a cohort sampled during active COVID-19. CDR3 in DNA: TGTGCCAGCAGACAGGGGTCCTACAATGAGCAGTTCTTC. Protein sequence: CASRQGSYNEQFF.